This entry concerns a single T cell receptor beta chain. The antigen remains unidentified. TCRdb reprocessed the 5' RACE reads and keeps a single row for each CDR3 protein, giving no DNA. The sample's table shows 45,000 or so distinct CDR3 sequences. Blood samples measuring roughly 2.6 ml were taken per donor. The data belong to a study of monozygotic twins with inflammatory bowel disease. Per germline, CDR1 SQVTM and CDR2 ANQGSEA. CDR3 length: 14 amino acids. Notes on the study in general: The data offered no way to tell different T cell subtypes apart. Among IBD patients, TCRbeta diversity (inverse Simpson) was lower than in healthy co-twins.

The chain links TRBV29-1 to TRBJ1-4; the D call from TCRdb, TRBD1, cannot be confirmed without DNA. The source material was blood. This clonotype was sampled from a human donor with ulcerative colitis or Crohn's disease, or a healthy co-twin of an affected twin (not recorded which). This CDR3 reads CSVALGTGGEKLFF.